One T cell receptor (beta chain) is described in this entry. Its antigen remains unknown. The record originates from a study of cytomegalovirus exposure and HLA in healthy donors. Study observations and caveats: Earlier analysis looked at TCR beta V segments, and most were productive about 90% or about 30% of the time. The study put some 150 TCR beta chains on its list as cytomegalovirus-associated.

Trimming cost V 2 bases and J 4 bases, with 5 bases left between them. From germline, CDR1 is GTSNPN and CDR2 SVGIG (reference sequence). The CDR3 runs to 11 residues. Amplification used 60 Vbeta primers and 13 Jbeta primers. Sequencing was performed with immunoSEQ multiplex PCR; in TCRdb, only in-frame clones are kept and a portion is missing. This table has approximately 110,000 clones, around 80% appearing once. The chain has TRBV30 and TRBJ1-1; D is ambiguous. The origin of this receptor is a female donor in good health and CMV-seropositive. The material sequenced was PBMCs. For the CDR3, the DNA is TGTGCCTGGAGTTTCCTCACTGAAGCTTTCTTT. Protein sequence: CAWSFLTEAFF.